Each of the 31 T cell receptor beta chains below was sequenced from the same sample in a study of T cell responses to AZD1222 COVID-19 vaccine. Using immunoSEQ multiplex PCR, the repertoire was profiled, and TCRdb retains in-frame clones only, with some absent. The profile shows 75,000 to 100,000 clones, roughly 89% of them singletons. The sequencing used peripheral blood, collected on day 0 of AZD1222 vaccination. These receptors all stem from an adult in good health.

The V gene is TRBV18, the J gene TRBJ2-7; 8 bases align to TRBD2. The CDR3 has 15 residues. Germline V gene data show CDR1 as KGHSH and CDR2 as LQKENI. Germline trimming cut 6 bases from V and 2 bases from J; bases unmatched to any gene: 9. CDR3 protein: CASSRTGTRPYEQYF. CDR3 DNA sequence: TGTGCCAGCTCGCGTACCGGGACTAGGCCCTACGAGCAGTACTTC. Full variable domain (outside the CDR3, taken from reference TRBV18 and TRBJ2-7): NAGVMQNPRHLVRRRGQEARLRCSPMKGHSHVYWYRQLPEEGLKFMVYLQKENIIDESGMPKERFSAEFPKEGPSILRIQQVVRGDSAAYFCASSRTGTRPYEQYFGPGTRLTVT.

This sequence joins TRBV29-1 and TRBJ1-1; D unresolved. V lost 7 bases and J 3 bases, leaving 12 bases between the germline ends. Germline V gene data show CDR1 as SQVTM and CDR2 as ANQGSEA. The CDR3 covers 12 residues. CDR3 bases: TGCAGCGCAGGAAATGGGGACACTGAAGCTTTCTTT. Translating gives CSAGNGDTEAFF. The entire variable domain, with the rest obtained from reference TRBV29-1 and TRBJ1-1, is as follows: SAVISQKPSRDICQRGTSLTIQCQVDSQVTMMFWYRQQPGQSLTLIATANQGSEATYESGFVIDKFPISRPNLTFSTLTVSNMSPEDSSIYLCSAGNGDTEAFFGQGTRLTVV.

The chain carries TRBV6-1 and TRBJ2-3; TRBD1 might be the D (6 bases). The germline gives CDR1 MNHNS, CDR2 SASEGT. This CDR3 region has 13 residues. Between the trimmed V and J ends, which lost 8 bases and 4 bases, there was a span of 13 bases. This CDR3 is CASSTRGPDTQYF. DNA for the CDR3: TGTGCCAGCTCGACCAGGGGTCCAGATACGCAGTATTTT.

This chain joins TRBV7-2 and TRBJ1-2; 12 nucleotides align to TRBD1. The CDR3 has 18 residues. The ends lost 4 bases at V and 1 base at J; junction bases unmatched: 10. CDR1 SGHTA and CDR2 FQGNSA come from the germline V gene. The CDR3 DNA is TGTGCCAGCAGCTCGACCGGGACAGGGGGCTCGGGTAACTATGGCTACACCTTC. This translates into CASSSTGTGGSGNYGYTF.

J is TRBJ1-2 and V is TRBV27; D remains unclear. The germline V and J ends were trimmed by 0 bases and 3 bases, with 14 bases remaining between them. This CDR3 is built from 16 residues. Germline V lookup: CDR1 MNHEY, CDR2 SMNVEV (reference sequence). The CDR3 loop is CASSLSPLRAHYGYTF. DNA for the CDR3: TGTGCCAGCAGTTTATCGCCATTGCGGGCGCACTATGGCTACACCTTC.

As to this clone: Additional DNA sequences in this sample encode the identical CDR3. J is TRBJ2-7 and V is TRBV6-5, with D possibly being TRBD2 (5 bases). Per germline, CDR1 MNHEY and CDR2 SVGAGI. The CDR3 covers 11 residues. V was clipped by 2 bases and J by 7 bases, with 6 bases between them. DNA for the CDR3: TGTGCCAGCAGTTACGGCGGGGAGCAGTACTTC. The encoded protein is CASSYGGEQYF.

V gene TRBV24-1 combines with J gene TRBJ1-3; D might be TRBD1 (6 bases). The CDR3 is 14 amino acids. CDR1 is KGHDR and CDR2 is SFDVKD in the germline V gene. The V and J ends lost 4 bases and 0 bases respectively, with 6 bases between them. This CDR3 reads CATSDRGSGNTIYF. CDR3 coding DNA: TGTGCCACCAGTGACAGGGGCTCTGGAAACACCATATATTTT.

The chain recombines TRBV5-1 with TRBJ1-2; 10 bases are a match to TRBD1. Germline trimming cut 0 bases from V and 5 bases from J; bases unmatched to any gene: 7. The CDR3 spans 16 residues. Germline V CDR1 and CDR2: SGHRS, YFSETQ. The CDR3 loop reads CASSLAWTGGRYGYTF. CDR3 nucleotide sequence: TGCGCCAGCAGCTTGGCCTGGACAGGGGGTCGTTATGGCTACACCTTC.

The rearrangement uses TRBV27 and TRBJ1-5, with D hard to call. Germline values: CDR1 MNHEY, CDR2 SMNVEV (reference sequence). V lost 8 bases and J lost 3, with 14 bases in between. The CDR3 contains 14 residues. The CDR3 sequence: CASGLDLPNQPQHF. The CDR3 nucleotides read TGTGCCAGCGGGTTGGACCTACCCAATCAGCCCCAGCATTTT.

The chain recombines TRBV5-4 with TRBJ2-3, with TRBD1 as a possible D gene (6 bases). The CDR3 is 14 residues long. V lost 4 bases and J 6 bases, leaving 15 bases between the germline ends. The germline V gene has CDR1 SGHNT and CDR2 YYREEE (reference sequence). The CDR3 reads CASSARQATDTQYF. As DNA, the CDR3 is TGTGCCAGCAGCGCCCGACAGGCGACTGATACGCAGTATTTT.

This clone has a handful of counts. This chain links TRBV3-1 (or the pseudogene TRBV3-2) with TRBJ1-3, with D hard to call. Germline CDR1 reads LGHDT; CDR2 reads YNNKEL (reference sequence). The CDR3 has 16 amino acids. V lost 3 bases, J lost 3 bases, and 15 bases lay in between. This CDR3 reads CASSQEHEVYGNTIYF. The CDR3 region has the DNA TGTGCCAGCAGCCAGGAACACGAGGTCTATGGAAACACCATATATTTT.

The genes are TRBV10-3 and TRBJ2-3, with a weak D call TRBD2 (5 bases). This CDR3 has 15 residues. With 3 bases removed from V and 7 bases from J, the gap between germline ends came to 17 bases. CDR1 ENHRY and CDR2 SYGVKD come from the germline V gene. The chain's CDR3 is CAISERDGGRNTQYF. CDR3 in DNA: TGTGCCATCAGTGAACGAGACGGTGGGAGAAATACGCAGTATTTT.

V usage is TRBV5-5 and J usage is TRBJ1-5; D uncertain. Germline CDR1 and CDR2: SGHKS and YYEKEE (reference sequence). V was shortened by 2 bases and J by 5 bases, with 11 bases between the two germline ends. The CDR3 has 14 residues. CDR3 sequence reads: CASSFKGADQPQHF. The CDR3 DNA sequence: TGTGCCAGCAGCTTTAAGGGTGCCGATCAGCCCCAGCATTTT.

CDR3 sequence reads: CASLQGQGHSGANVLTF. As DNA, the CDR3 is TGTGCCAGCCTCCAGGGACAGGGCCACTCTGGGGCCAACGTCCTGACTTTC. The chain recombines TRBV2 with TRBJ2-6; 9 nucleotides line up with TRBD1. In germline, CDR1 is SNHLY, CDR2 FYNNEI. Trimming cost V 8 bases and J 0 bases; bases outside gene matches: 8. This CDR3 is built from 17 residues.

The table lists this clone with a few counts. This chain connects TRBV5-1 to TRBJ2-1, with a possible D match to TRBD2 (5 bases). The CDR3 runs to 16 residues. V was trimmed by 0 bases and J by 0 bases, leaving 10 bases between them. Germline assignment: CDR1 SGHRS and CDR2 YFSETQ. CDR3 in amino acids: CASSLVPGSSYNEQFF. CDR3 in DNA: TGCGCCAGCAGCTTGGTTCCGGGGAGCTCCTACAATGAGCAGTTCTTC.

The V gene is TRBV14, the J gene TRBJ2-3, with D possibly being TRBD1 (6 bases). The length of the CDR3 is 15 residues. Germline V lookup: CDR1 SGHDN, CDR2 FVKESK. Trimming removed 6 bases at V and 5 bases at J, with 18 bases between. CDR3 DNA: TGTGCCAGCAGGCCCACAGGGCGGTTTGGAGATACGCAGTATTTT. This sequence encodes CASRPTGRFGDTQYF.

This sequence joins TRBV7-3 and TRBJ1-1; D unresolved. The CDR3 is 14 amino acids. V shed 5 bases and J shed 0 bases, with 10 bases lying between them. CDR1 is SGHTA, CDR2 FQGTGA, per germline. CDR3 loop: CASSPSTMNTEAFF. The CDR3, as DNA: TGTGCCAGCAGCCCGAGCACCATGAACACTGAAGCTTTCTTT.

The gene calls are TRBV19 and TRBJ1-4, with D hard to call. The CDR3 runs 18 residues. Per the germline V gene, CDR1 is LNHDA and CDR2 is SQIVND (reference sequence). Trimming took 6 bases from V and 0 from J, leaving 20 bases between them. The CDR3 nucleotides are TGTGCCAGTAGCCCCCTGGACGGAAAACAAACAACTAATGAAAAACTGTTTTTT. Its protein product is CASSPLDGKQTTNEKLFF.

The chain uses TRBV6-5 and TRBJ2-7, with D unresolved. The CDR3 has 14 amino acids. Between the trimmed V and J ends, which lost 4 bases and 0 bases, there was a span of 10 bases. In germline, CDR1 is MNHEY, CDR2 SVGAGI. The CDR3 loop is CASSSELYSYEQYF. The CDR3 DNA is TGTGCCAGCAGTTCCGAACTTTACTCCTACGAGCAGTACTTC.

This chain connects TRBV7-6 to TRBJ1-5; no clear D. CDR1 and CDR2 (germline): SGHVS, FNYEAQ. The CDR3 has 15 amino acids. Trimming shortened V by 1 base and J by 4 bases, and 11 bases separated the two germline ends. The CDR3 here is CASSLDLGRNQPQHF. The CDR3, as DNA: TGTGCCAGCAGCTTAGATTTGGGCAGAAATCAGCCCCAGCATTTT. The variable domain in full, with the rest retrieved from reference TRBV7-6 and TRBJ1-5, is GAGVSQSPRYKVTKRGQDVALRCDPISGHVSLYWYRQALGQGPEFLTYFNYEAQQDKSGLPNDRFSAERPEGSISTLTIQRTEQRDSAMYRCASSLDLGRNQPQHFGDGTRLSIL.

This clone was seen once. The chain couples TRBV14 to TRBJ2-5; no clear D. Trimming pared 3 bases from V and 5 bases from J, leaving 7 bases between. Germline assignment: CDR1 SGHDN and CDR2 FVKESK. The CDR3 runs 12 residues. CDR3 sequence reads: CASSQSLETQYF. CDR3 bases: TGTGCCAGCAGCCAGAGTCTGGAGACCCAGTACTTC.

The chain is built from TRBV12-3 or TRBV12-4 and TRBJ2-2, with D maybe TRBD1 (6 bases). The CDR3 contains 13 residues. V was pared by 11 bases and J by 4 bases, with 14 bases between. The CDR3 DNA reads as TGTGCCCCAAGGGGGTCCAGCACCGGGGAGCTGTTTTTT. Protein product: CAPRGSSTGELFF.

J is TRBJ1-6 and V is TRBV6-5; D is possibly TRBD1 (5 bases). The CDR3 runs to 14 residues. Germline loops: CDR1 MNHEY, CDR2 SVGAGI. Trimming stripped 7 bases from V and 9 bases from J, with 16 bases between. The CDR3 coding sequence is TGTGCCAGCATTCCGGGGCTCCCCCGTTCACCCCTCCACTTT. It is translated as CASIPGLPRSPLHF.

The V call is TRBV11-2, the J call TRBJ2-4; D not certain. V was trimmed by 7 bases and J by 1 base, leaving 11 bases between them. Germline V gene sequence: CDR1 SGHAT, CDR2 FQNNGV. This CDR3 spans 14 amino acids. The CDR3 bases are TGTGCCAGCACCCCAATGATGGCCAAAAACATTCAGTACTTC. This sequence encodes CASTPMMAKNIQYF. The whole variable domain, remainder taken from reference TRBV11-2 and TRBJ2-4, is EAGVAQSPRYKIIEKRQSVAFWCNPISGHATLYWYQQILGQGPKLLIQFQNNGVVDDSQLPKDRFSAERLKGVDSTLKIQPAKLEDSAVYLCASTPMMAKNIQYFGAGTRLSVL.

The chain carries TRBV7-2 and TRBJ1-3; D is unresolved. The germline gives CDR1 SGHTA, CDR2 FQGNSA. The CDR3 contains 15 residues. V lost 1 base to trimming and J lost 7 bases, with 14 bases between them. The CDR3 spells CASSLGAGLGNTIYF. The CDR3 nucleotides read TGTGCCAGCAGCTTAGGTGCGGGCTTGGGGAACACCATATATTTT.

This clone was counted a single time. The J gene is TRBJ1-3, the V gene TRBV7-9; D is possibly TRBD1 (6 bases). This CDR3 is 15 amino acids long. The V gene's germline CDR1 is SEHNR and CDR2 FQNEAQ (reference sequence). V was clipped by 2 bases and J by 0 bases, with 8 bases between them. CDR3 DNA: TGTGCCAGCAGCTTAACAGGGTCCTCTGGAAACACCATATATTTT. It is translated as CASSLTGSSGNTIYF. The full variable domain, with the rest looked up from reference TRBV7-9 and TRBJ1-3, is DTGVSQNPRHKITKRGQNVTFRCDPISEHNRLYWYRQTLGQGPEFLTYFQNEAQLEKSRLLSDRFSAERPKGSFSTLEIQRTEQGDSAMYLCASSLTGSSGNTIYFGEGSWLTVV.

In nucleotides, the CDR3 is TGTGCCACCAGTGATTTGGAGTCCGGGGATGAGCAGTTCTTC. Residues: CATSDLESGDEQFF. The chain uses TRBV24-1 and TRBJ2-1; perhaps TRBD2 as D (5 bases). The V and J ends lost 0 bases and 8 bases respectively, with 10 bases between them. Germline CDR1 reads KGHDR; CDR2 reads SFDVKD. The CDR3 contains 14 residues.

The V and J genes are TRBV7-2 and TRBJ1-2; D is perhaps TRBD1 (6 bases). Trimming removed 5 bases at V and 0 bases at J, with 13 bases between. This CDR3 contains 15 residues. Germline V lookup: CDR1 SGHTA, CDR2 FQGNSA. CDR3 coding DNA: TGTGCCAGCAGCCCCAGTGGGACATCTAACTATGGCTACACCTTC. It specifies CASSPSGTSNYGYTF.

The chain couples TRBV5-1 to TRBJ2-1, with D perhaps matching TRBD2 (5 bases). The ends were cut back, 0 bases at V and 7 bases at J, with 11 bases in the middle. The germline gives CDR1 SGHRS, CDR2 YFSETQ. This CDR3 region has 14 residues. This CDR3 reads CASSLAGSGNEQFF. The CDR3 DNA reads as TGCGCCAGCAGCTTGGCGGGGTCGGGGAATGAGCAGTTCTTC.

The chain combines TRBV5-6 with TRBJ1-4; D call uncertain. Germline-derived CDR1 and CDR2 are SGHDT and YYEEEE. V was trimmed by 2 bases and J by 6 bases, leaving 8 bases between them. This CDR3 comprises 13 residues. Here the CDR3 DNA reads TGTGCCAGCAGCTTTCTCTCAGATGAAAAACTGTTTTTT. It specifies CASSFLSDEKLFF.

The rearrangement joins TRBV6-5 to TRBJ2-2, with D possibly being TRBD1 or TRBD2 (5 bases each). CDR3 size: 14 residues. V lost 4 bases, J lost 3 bases, and 9 bases lay in between. CDR1 is MNHEY, CDR2 SVGAGI, per germline. CDR3 protein: CASSSGTYTGELFF. As DNA, the CDR3 is TGTGCCAGCAGTTCCGGGACGTACACCGGGGAGCTGTTTTTT.